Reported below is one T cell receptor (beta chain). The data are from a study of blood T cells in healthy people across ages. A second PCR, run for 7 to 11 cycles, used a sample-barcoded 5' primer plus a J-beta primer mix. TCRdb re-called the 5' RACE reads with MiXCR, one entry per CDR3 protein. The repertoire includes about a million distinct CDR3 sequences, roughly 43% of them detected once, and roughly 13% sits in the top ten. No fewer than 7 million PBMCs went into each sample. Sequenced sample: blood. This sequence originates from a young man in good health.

CDR3 DNA: TGTGCCAGCAGTGAAAAGGTTGAGGGGAAAAACATTCAGTACTTC. Encoded protein: CASSEKVEGKNIQYF. The rearrangement uses TRBV6-4 and TRBJ2-4; TRBD1 or TRBD2 may be the D gene (5 bases each). Germline V gene data show CDR1 as MRHNA and CDR2 as SNTAGT. V lost 3 bases, J lost 4 bases, and 13 bases lay in between. The CDR3 loop spans 15 amino acids.